This TCR beta chain came from a study of shared clonotypes between healthy human individuals. On the study more broadly: Researchers assigned three CD4 naive, three CD4 memory, two CD8 naive and one CD8 memory plate to each donor. Study-level findings and limits: An expected dependence of interdonor clonotype sharing on sequencing depth was noted.

Germline V CDR1 and CDR2: ENHRY, SYGVKD. This CDR3 comprises 13 residues. Trimming left V 0 bases short and J 10 bases short, with 11 bases between. Using immunoSEQ multiplex PCR, the repertoire was profiled, and TCRdb retains in-frame clones only, with some absent. The sample consists of millions of clones, 85% to 95% of them appearing once. With respect to this clone: Its antigen is not identified.

The V gene is TRBV10-3, the J gene TRBJ2-3, with no clear D. This receptor was obtained from a man younger than 35 in good health. The sample taken for sequencing was naive CD4+ T cells sorted from blood. Specified subset: CD45RA+ positively selected. CDR3 residues: CAISESMAQAQYF. For the CDR3, the DNA is TGTGCCATCAGTGAGTCAATGGCTCAAGCGCAGTATTTT.